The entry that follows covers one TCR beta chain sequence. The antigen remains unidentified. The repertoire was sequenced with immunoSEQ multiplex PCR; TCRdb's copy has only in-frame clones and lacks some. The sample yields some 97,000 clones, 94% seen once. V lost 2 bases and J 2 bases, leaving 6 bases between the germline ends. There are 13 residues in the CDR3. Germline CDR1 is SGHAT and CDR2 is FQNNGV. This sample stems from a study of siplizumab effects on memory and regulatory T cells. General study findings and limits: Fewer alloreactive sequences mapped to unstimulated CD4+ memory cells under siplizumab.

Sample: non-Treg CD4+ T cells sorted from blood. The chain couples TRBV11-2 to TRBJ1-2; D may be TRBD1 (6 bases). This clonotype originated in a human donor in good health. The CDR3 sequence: CASSLQGNYGYTF. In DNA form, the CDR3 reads TGTGCCAGCAGCTTACAGGGGAACTATGGCTACACCTTC.